The sequence of this T cell receptor beta chain was determined in a study of cytomegalovirus exposure and HLA in healthy donors. PCR amplification relied on 60 Vbeta primers (plus 13 Jbeta primers). Study processing details: An analysis that came later counted around 80 million unique TCR beta chains, 9 million to 12 million shared. Clones were sequenced by immunoSEQ multiplex PCR, and TCRdb holds only the in-frame ones, with some missing. Clone size and V and J calls were adopted from that table, with D and trimming inferred from the DNA. The sample carries roughly 110,000 clones, around 84% recorded once. This clone was observed a handful of times. What it recognizes is unknown. Study findings and constraints: A few of the chains that were CMV-associated were confirmed in vitro to be specific for CMV antigens. The records held CMV serostatus as the only immune exposure information.

Sequenced sample: PBMCs. This clonotype was obtained from a man aged 25-45 years in good health and CMV-seropositive.

The CDR3 sequence: CASSELPETQYF. The CDR3 nucleotides are TGTGCCAGCAGCGAGCTGCCGGAGACCCAGTACTTC. The J gene is TRBJ2-5, the V gene TRBV6-5; D gene unclear. The germline CDR1 and CDR2 sequences are MNHEY and SVGAGI. V lost 6 bases and J 5 bases, leaving 10 bases between the germline ends. This CDR3 has 12 amino acids.